Listed below are T cell receptor beta chains from one sample, sequenced in a study of shared clonotypes between healthy human individuals. Repertoires were generated with immunoSEQ multiplex PCR, while TCRdb's copy carries only in-frame clones and drops some. The sample includes over 950,000 clones, roughly 80% of them seen just once. Input material: memory CD4+ T cells from PBMCs. These receptors came from a young man in good health. Some clones in this sample may be carry-over from other donors' samples. Both conserved end residues are part of each CDR3. D genes are given only for firm matches. Clone size appears in some rows only: once, few, many, or a class for an expanded clone.

j_call: TRBJ1-5; v_call: TRBV2; clone_size: -; d_call: -; cdr3_aa: CASTGGSGNQPQHF; cdr3_nt: TGTGCCAGTACCGGGGGTTCAGGCAATCAGCCCCAGCATTTT
j_call: TRBJ2-1; v_call: TRBV13; clone_size: -; d_call: -; cdr3_aa: CASSLWARNEQFF; cdr3_nt: TGTGCCAGCAGCTTATGGGCGAGGAATGAGCAGTTCTTC
j_call: TRBJ2-3; v_call: TRBV5-4; clone_size: -; d_call: TRBD1; cdr3_aa: CASSGRDRVLTDTQYF; cdr3_nt: TGTGCCAGCAGCGGCCGGGACAGGGTGTTGACAGATACGCAGTATTTT
j_call: TRBJ2-7; v_call: TRBV7-8; clone_size: once; d_call: -; cdr3_aa: CASSPRGAATYEQYF; cdr3_nt: TGTGCCAGCAGCCCCCGAGGAGCCGCCACCTACGAGCAGTACTTC
j_call: TRBJ1-2; v_call: TRBV9; clone_size: once; d_call: -; cdr3_aa: CASRRDPNYGYTF; cdr3_nt: TGTGCCAGCAGGAGGGATCCTAACTATGGCTACACCTTC
j_call: TRBJ2-5; v_call: TRBV5-4; clone_size: once; d_call: TRBD2; cdr3_aa: CASSLGTSGSRRETQYF; cdr3_nt: TGTGCCAGCAGCCTTGGGACTAGCGGGAGTCGTCGAGAGACCCAGTACTTC
j_call: TRBJ2-3; v_call: TRBV5-1; clone_size: -; d_call: -; cdr3_aa: CASSLLLHPDTQYF; cdr3_nt: TGCGCCAGCAGCTTGTTGCTTCACCCAGATACGCAGTATTTT
j_call: TRBJ2-5; v_call: TRBV18; clone_size: -; d_call: TRBD2; cdr3_aa: CASSLTSGSRETQYF; cdr3_nt: TGTGCCAGCTCACTGACTAGCGGGAGTCGGGAGACCCAGTACTTC
j_call: TRBJ2-7; v_call: TRBV11-1; clone_size: -; d_call: -; cdr3_aa: CASSPTRWTEQYF; cdr3_nt: TGTGCCAGCAGCCCGACCCGTTGGACCGAGCAGTACTTC
j_call: TRBJ2-7; v_call: TRBV6-4; clone_size: -; d_call: TRBD2; cdr3_aa: CASSQGDRGRTSGSFEQYF; cdr3_nt: TGTGCCAGCAGCCAGGGGGACAGGGGTCGGACTAGCGGGAGTTTCGAGCAGTACTTC
j_call: TRBJ2-7; v_call: TRBV4-2; clone_size: few; d_call: -; cdr3_aa: CASSQMGLQQYF; cdr3_nt: TGTGCCAGCAGCCAAATGGGACTTCAGCAGTACTTC
j_call: TRBJ2-7; v_call: TRBV5-1; clone_size: -; d_call: -; cdr3_aa: CASSLAPGIYEQYF; cdr3_nt: TGCGCCAGCAGCTTGGCCCCGGGAATCTACGAGCAGTACTTC
j_call: TRBJ2-3; v_call: TRBV28; clone_size: once; d_call: TRBD2; cdr3_aa: CASNKGTKTDTQYF; cdr3_nt: TGTGCCAGCAATAAAGGGACTAAAACAGATACGCAGTATTTT
j_call: TRBJ1-4; v_call: TRBV28; clone_size: -; d_call: -; cdr3_aa: CASSFARREKLFF; cdr3_nt: TGTGCCAGCAGTTTTGCCAGGCGAGAAAAACTGTTTTTT
j_call: TRBJ2-3; v_call: TRBV28; clone_size: -; d_call: TRBD1; cdr3_aa: CAVKDLWGRDRGADTQYF; cdr3_nt: TGTGCCGTCAAGGACTTATGGGGCCGGGACAGGGGAGCAGATACGCAGTATTTT
j_call: TRBJ1-3; v_call: TRBV27; clone_size: -; d_call: -; cdr3_aa: CASSFTGLRTGNTIYF; cdr3_nt: TGTGCCAGCAGTTTCACCGGCCTTAGGACGGGAAACACCATATATTTT
j_call: TRBJ2-3; v_call: TRBV7-2; clone_size: -; d_call: -; cdr3_aa: CASSSPGLTDTQYF; cdr3_nt: TGTGCCAGCAGCTCCCCTGGGTTGACAGATACGCAGTATTTT
j_call: TRBJ1-1; v_call: TRBV7-3; clone_size: -; d_call: -; cdr3_aa: CASSLKVRTEAFF; cdr3_nt: TGTGCCAGCAGCTTAAAGGTCCGGACTGAAGCTTTCTTT
j_call: TRBJ1-4; v_call: TRBV11-2; clone_size: -; d_call: -; cdr3_aa: CASSYFGRALGANEKLFF; cdr3_nt: TGTGCCAGCAGTTACTTCGGGCGGGCATTGGGGGCTAATGAAAAACTGTTTTTT
j_call: TRBJ1-1; v_call: TRBV28; clone_size: -; d_call: -; cdr3_aa: CASSLAGFEAFF; cdr3_nt: TGTGCCAGCAGCCTCGCGGGATTTGAAGCTTTCTTT
j_call: TRBJ2-7; v_call: TRBV5-4; clone_size: -; d_call: -; cdr3_aa: CASSNTAYEQYF; cdr3_nt: TGTGCCAGCTCAAATACGGCCTACGAGCAGTACTTC
j_call: TRBJ1-2; v_call: TRBV4-1; clone_size: -; d_call: TRBD1; cdr3_aa: CASSQDFRQGEGRNTF; cdr3_nt: TGCGCCAGCAGCCAAGATTTCCGACAGGGGGAAGGGAGGAACACCTTC
j_call: TRBJ2-1; v_call: TRBV4-1; clone_size: -; d_call: -; cdr3_aa: CASSQGSNEQFF; cdr3_nt: TGCGCCAGCAGCCAAGGGTCCAACGAGCAGTTCTTC
j_call: TRBJ2-7; v_call: TRBV29-1; clone_size: -; d_call: -; cdr3_aa: CSFRRDYEQYF; cdr3_nt: TGCAGCTTTCGCCGGGACTACGAGCAGTACTTC
j_call: TRBJ2-2; v_call: TRBV5-6; clone_size: -; d_call: -; cdr3_aa: CASSSRDKLNTGELFF; cdr3_nt: TGTGCCAGCAGCTCCCGGGACAAACTCAACACCGGGGAGCTGTTTTTT
j_call: TRBJ1-3; v_call: TRBV7-2; clone_size: -; d_call: -; cdr3_aa: CASSRISDGNTIYF; cdr3_nt: TGTGCCAGCAGCCGAATATCGGATGGAAACACCATATATTTT
j_call: TRBJ2-1; v_call: TRBV13; clone_size: -; d_call: -; cdr3_aa: CASSLGLGPYNEQFF; cdr3_nt: TGTGCCAGCAGCTTAGGCCTAGGCCCCTACAATGAGCAGTTCTTC
j_call: TRBJ1-1; v_call: TRBV7-9; clone_size: many; d_call: -; cdr3_aa: CASSQDPFKENTEAFF; cdr3_nt: TGTGCCAGCAGCCAGGACCCCTTTAAGGAGAACACTGAAGCTTTCTTT
j_call: TRBJ2-5; v_call: TRBV5-1; clone_size: many; d_call: -; cdr3_aa: CASSRTLGGETQYF; cdr3_nt: TGCGCCAGCAGCCGCACTCTAGGGGGGGAGACCCAGTACTTC
j_call: TRBJ2-3; v_call: TRBV5-1; clone_size: once; d_call: -; cdr3_aa: CASSLFYGSGTDTQYF; cdr3_nt: TGCGCCAGCAGCTTGTTTTACGGGAGCGGCACAGATACGCAGTATTTT
j_call: TRBJ1-2; v_call: TRBV7-2; clone_size: -; d_call: TRBD1; cdr3_aa: CASSLTRQGLNYGYTF; cdr3_nt: TGTGCCAGCAGCCTGACTCGACAGGGGTTGAACTATGGCTACACCTTC
j_call: TRBJ2-2; v_call: TRBV27; clone_size: -; d_call: -; cdr3_aa: CARLPGRHRGAVF; cdr3_nt: TGTGCCAGACTGCCTGGACGGCACCGGGGAGCTGTTTTT
j_call: TRBJ1-2; v_call: TRBV18; clone_size: -; d_call: TRBD1; cdr3_aa: CASSPGQGTLNYGYTF; cdr3_nt: TGTGCCAGCTCACCGGGACAGGGGACCCTTAACTATGGCTACACCTTC
j_call: TRBJ2-2; v_call: TRBV28; clone_size: few; d_call: -; cdr3_aa: CASSPLITGELFF; cdr3_nt: TGTGCCAGCAGCCCCTTGATTACCGGGGAGCTGTTTTTT
j_call: TRBJ2-1; v_call: TRBV29-1; clone_size: -; d_call: TRBD2; cdr3_aa: CSVLTSGGSYNEQFF; cdr3_nt: TGCAGCGTTTTGACTAGCGGGGGCTCCTACAATGAGCAGTTCTTC
j_call: TRBJ2-1; v_call: TRBV6-5; clone_size: -; d_call: TRBD2; cdr3_aa: CATGLAPPSYNEQFF; cdr3_nt: TGTGCCACGGGACTAGCGCCGCCCTCCTACAATGAGCAGTTCTTC
j_call: TRBJ1-1; v_call: TRBV27; clone_size: -; d_call: -; cdr3_aa: CASSLWGYTEAFF; cdr3_nt: TGTGCCAGCAGTTTATGGGGATACACTGAAGCTTTCTTT
j_call: TRBJ1-1; v_call: TRBV29-1; clone_size: -; d_call: -; cdr3_aa: CSGSYRRGHGGAFF; cdr3_nt: TGCAGCGGATCATATAGGAGAGGGCACGGCGGCGCTTTCTTT
j_call: TRBJ2-1; v_call: TRBV29-1; clone_size: -; d_call: TRBD1; cdr3_aa: CSSEDRHNEQFF; cdr3_nt: TGCAGCTCCGAGGACAGGCACAATGAGCAGTTCTTC
j_call: TRBJ2-5; v_call: TRBV5-1; clone_size: -; d_call: -; cdr3_aa: CASSLGGLPTQETQYF; cdr3_nt: TGCGCCAGCAGCTTGGGAGGGCTACCAACCCAAGAGACCCAGTACTTC
j_call: TRBJ2-7; v_call: TRBV28; clone_size: -; d_call: -; cdr3_aa: CASSGPGSSYEQYF; cdr3_nt: TGTGCCAGCAGTGGGCCGGGCAGCTCCTACGAGCAGTACTTC
j_call: TRBJ1-5; v_call: TRBV18; clone_size: few; d_call: -; cdr3_aa: CASSRTTTGLGNQPQHF; cdr3_nt: TGTGCCAGCTCCCGAACAACAACAGGGTTAGGCAATCAGCCCCAGCATTTT
j_call: TRBJ1-4; v_call: TRBV19; clone_size: -; d_call: TRBD1; cdr3_aa: CASRPGQVNEKLFF; cdr3_nt: TGTGCCAGTAGACCGGGACAGGTTAATGAAAAACTGTTTTTT
j_call: TRBJ1-4; v_call: TRBV18; clone_size: few; d_call: -; cdr3_aa: CASSPGLQNEKLFF; cdr3_nt: TGTGCCAGCTCACCAGGGTTACAAAATGAAAAACTGTTTTTT
j_call: TRBJ2-5; v_call: TRBV30; clone_size: -; d_call: -; cdr3_aa: CAWSVRSGLVHGETQYF; cdr3_nt: TGTGCCTGGAGTGTACGATCGGGGCTGGTCCACGGGGAGACCCAGTACTTC
j_call: TRBJ1-4; v_call: TRBV28; clone_size: -; d_call: -; cdr3_aa: CASARLGAVTNEKLFF; cdr3_nt: TGTGCCAGCGCTCGGTTGGGGGCGGTAACTAATGAAAAACTGTTTTTT
j_call: TRBJ2-7; v_call: TRBV5-1; clone_size: once; d_call: TRBD2; cdr3_aa: CASSLLDGRYSYEQYF; cdr3_nt: TGCGCCAGCAGCTTGTTGGACGGGAGGTACTCCTACGAGCAGTACTTC
j_call: TRBJ2-3; v_call: TRBV7-2; clone_size: -; d_call: -; cdr3_aa: CASSLALAADTQYF; cdr3_nt: TGTGCCAGCAGCTTAGCCCTAGCCGCAGATACGCAGTATTTT